The present entry profiles one TCR beta chain with its context. The target antigen is unknown. This record comes from a study of identifying expanded T cells in peripheral blood. Study-wide findings and caveats: Differentially abundant clones: around 1.2 between replicates, roughly 16 at around 14 days, roughly 18 at four. Variance in clone template counts between approximately 2-week samples significantly increased with total template count across all healthy donors.

The CDR3 length is 13 residues. V shed 4 bases and J shed 4 bases, with 10 bases lying between them. Per germline, CDR1 LGHNA and CDR2 YNFKEQ. Only in-frame clones appear in the TCRdb table, and some are missing; sequencing was by immunoSEQ multiplex PCR. This repertoire shows 91,000 or so clones, 88% found once; its top ten account for approximately 3.9%. Healthy donors had no documented immune events, such as infections, while sampled. The chain has TRBV4-2 and TRBJ2-5; weak D call: TRBD2 (5 bases). Sequencing was performed on blood. This receptor was obtained from a person aged 18 to 70 in good health. The CDR3 sequence is CASSLEAGETQYF. Here the CDR3 DNA reads TGTGCCAGCAGCCTGGAGGCGGGAGAGACCCAGTACTTC.